This entry features one T cell receptor (beta chain) sequence. Its antigen is currently unknown. These data originate in a study of cytomegalovirus exposure and HLA in healthy donors. Study-wide points: It was about 150 TCR beta chains that were listed as cytomegalovirus-associated. With further analysis later on, most CMV-associated TCR beta chains appeared HLA-restricted.

PCR employed 60 Vbeta and 13 Jbeta primers. Sequencing was performed with immunoSEQ multiplex PCR; in TCRdb, only in-frame clones are kept and a portion is missing. The profile covers about 140,000 clones, with around 85% appearing a single time and roughly 8.8% taken by the ten largest. All donors participated as healthy donors of bone marrow. The CDR3 consists of 15 residues. Germline CDR1 is SGHDT and CDR2 is YYEEEE. V was pared by 1 base and J by 5 bases, with 9 bases of the junction left unmatched. Sequenced: PBMCs. This TCR derives from a woman aged 45-60 years in good health and CMV-seropositive. The J gene is TRBJ2-7, the V gene TRBV5-6; 7 bases are shared with TRBD1. CDR3 region: CASSLIGDSPHEQYF. CDR3 coding DNA: TGTGCCAGCAGCTTGATAGGGGACAGCCCCCACGAGCAGTACTTC.